This TCR beta chain was captured in a study of OX40 agonist ivuxolimab in advanced cancers. The CDR3 totals 15 residues. V was pared by 1 base and J by 0 bases, with 2 bases of the junction left unmatched. Germline lookup yields CDR1 SGHRS and CDR2 YFSETQ. Study conclusions and caveats: Compared with CD4+, CD8+ T cells on average had more expanded clones. Normalized expansion of T-cell clones was also low for some nonresponders. The CD4+ and CD8+ T cells in the blood had expanded clonally by week 6 at 0.1 to 3.0 mg/kg.

Patients with autoimmune history or systemic immunosuppression were excluded. About this clone: Its target is not known.

Only in-frame clones appear in the TCRdb table, and some are missing; sequencing was by immunoSEQ multiplex PCR. The table records some 71,000 clones, about 91% of them present only once. This clonotype originated in an adult with an advanced solid tumor such as melanoma, head and neck, liver or kidney cancer. The source material was CD4+ or CD8+ T cells sorted from blood, sampled in a trial of the OX40 agonist ivuxolimab. The V and J genes are TRBV5-1 and TRBJ2-7, with 9 bases aligning to TRBD2. CDR3 sequence (DNA): TGCGCCAGCAGCTTGTCAGCGGGGGGCTCCTACGAGCAGTACTTC. Protein product: CASSLSAGGSYEQYF.